These 10 T cell receptor beta chains came from one sample sequenced in a study of blood T cell repertoires in COVID-19. The table came from immunoSEQ multiplex PCR; TCRdb's copy has only in-frame clones and leaves some out. This sample has 330,000 or so clones, with roughly 87% found just once. Sequenced input: PBMCs or T cells enriched from blood (not recorded which). Receptor source: a woman aged 30 to 39 who had recovered from COVID-19.

This chain connects TRBV6-5 to TRBJ2-7; TRBD1 matches at 10 bases. Germline CDR1 is MNHEY and CDR2 is SVGAGI. CDR3 length: 14 amino acids. V lost 4 bases to trimming and J lost 2 bases; unmatched junction nucleotides: 2. CDR3 sequence (DNA): TGTGCCAGCAGTTTTGGGACAGGGGCCTACGAGCAGTACTTC. It codes for CASSFGTGAYEQYF.

The chain combines TRBV4-2 with TRBJ2-7; D call uncertain. There are 14 residues in the CDR3. Germline loops: CDR1 LGHNA, CDR2 YNFKEQ. Between the trimmed V and J ends, which lost 1 base and 5 bases, there was a span of 12 bases. CDR3 coding DNA: TGTGCCAGCAGCCAAGGGATCGGCGGAAACGAGCAGTACTTC. Translated, it gives CASSQGIGGNEQYF.

This clone was detected once. This chain uses TRBV3-1 (or the pseudogene TRBV3-2) with TRBJ2-1, with TRBD2 as a possible D gene (7 bases). CDR1 is LGHDT, CDR2 YNNKEL, per germline (reference sequence). Trimming removed 0 bases from V and 4 bases from J, with 16 bases in between. CDR3 size: 17 residues. CDR3 DNA sequence: TGTGCCAGCAGCCAAGAGATGTGGGGGGGCCTGTACAATGAGCAGTTCTTC. This gives the protein CASSQEMWGGLYNEQFF.

The chain carries TRBV7-9 and TRBJ2-3, with TRBD2 matching over 7 bases. Germline values: CDR1 SEHNR, CDR2 FQNEAQ (reference sequence). CDR3 length equals 17 residues. The V and J ends lost 3 bases and 3 bases, in that order; junction bases with no gene match: 12. CDR3 loop: CASSFSTAAGVTDTQYF. For the CDR3, the DNA is TGTGCCAGCAGCTTCTCGACGGCGGCGGGAGTTACAGATACGCAGTATTTT.

J is TRBJ2-7 and V is TRBV29-1; 7 nucleotides line up with TRBD2. Germline trimming cut 4 bases from V and 4 bases from J; bases unmatched to any gene: 13. In germline, CDR1 is SQVTM, CDR2 ANQGSEA. The CDR3 totals 15 residues. The CDR3 sequence: CSVAYGAGAGYEQYF. In DNA form, the CDR3 reads TGCAGCGTTGCGTATGGGGCGGGAGCGGGTTACGAGCAGTACTTC.

The chain combines TRBV11-2 with TRBJ2-5; the D gene is possibly TRBD2 (6 bases). The ends were cut back, 5 bases at V and 7 bases at J, with 11 bases in the middle. This CDR3 has 12 residues. The germline gives CDR1 SGHAT, CDR2 FQNNGV. The CDR3 region is CASSPGEATQYF. The CDR3 nucleotides are TGTGCCAGCAGCCCGGGGGAAGCGACCCAGTACTTC.

The rearrangement links TRBV19 to TRBJ1-3, with D maybe TRBD1 (5 bases). CDR1 LNHDA and CDR2 SQIVND come from the germline V gene (reference sequence). Trimming stripped 5 bases from V and 4 bases from J, with 12 bases between. This CDR3 is 14 amino acids long. CDR3 sequence reads: CASSEDAGGNTIYF. In DNA form, the CDR3 reads TGTGCCAGTAGTGAGGATGCAGGGGGAAACACCATATATTTT.

This clone was detected a few times. This rearrangement joins TRBV9 to TRBJ1-1, with TRBD1 matching over 8 bases. The ends lost 2 bases at V and 7 bases at J; junction bases unmatched: 10. The length of the CDR3 is 15 residues. The germline V gene encodes CDR1 SGDLS and CDR2 YYNGEE. The CDR3 sequence: CASSVGQDRAIEAFF. The DNA for the CDR3 is TGTGCCAGCAGCGTGGGACAGGATCGGGCTATTGAAGCTTTCTTT.

This chain connects TRBV28 to TRBJ1-6, with 9 bases aligning to TRBD1. Trimming cost V 10 bases and J 7 bases; bases outside gene matches: 8. Germline-derived CDR1 and CDR2 are MDHEN and SYDVKM. CDR3 length: 14 amino acids. The CDR3 sequence: CAIHGGTGNSPLHF. In DNA form, the CDR3 reads TGTGCCATCCACGGAGGGACAGGGAATTCACCCCTCCACTTT.

The CDR3 DNA reads TGTGCCACCAGTGCTACAGGTTCCTATGGCTACACCTTC. This translates into CATSATGSYGYTF. The chain links TRBV24-1 to TRBJ1-2, with D tentatively TRBD1 (5 bases). V lost 5 bases and J 4 bases, leaving 10 bases between the germline ends. CDR3 length: 13 amino acids. Germline V lookup: CDR1 KGHDR, CDR2 SFDVKD.